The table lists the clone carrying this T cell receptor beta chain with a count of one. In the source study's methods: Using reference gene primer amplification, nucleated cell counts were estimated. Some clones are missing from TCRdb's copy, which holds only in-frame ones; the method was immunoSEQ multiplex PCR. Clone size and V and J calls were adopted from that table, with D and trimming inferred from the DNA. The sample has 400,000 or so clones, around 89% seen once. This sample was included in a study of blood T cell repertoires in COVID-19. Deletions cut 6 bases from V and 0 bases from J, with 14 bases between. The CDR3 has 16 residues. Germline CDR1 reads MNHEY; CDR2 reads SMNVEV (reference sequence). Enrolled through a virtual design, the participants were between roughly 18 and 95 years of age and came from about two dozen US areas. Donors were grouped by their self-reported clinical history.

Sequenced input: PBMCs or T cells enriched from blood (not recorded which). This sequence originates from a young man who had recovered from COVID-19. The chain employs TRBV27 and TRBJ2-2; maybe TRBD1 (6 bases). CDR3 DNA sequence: TGTGCCAGCAGGCAGACCGGGACAACGAACACCGGGGAGCTGTTTTTT. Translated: CASRQTGTTNTGELFF.